This paragraph covers one T cell receptor beta chain sequence. This clonotype has at least ten counts. Its recognized antigen is unknown. Nothing much larger sits one base from this clone, and base qualities are not available. CDR1 and CDR2 are read off the germline V gene as MDHEN and SYDVKM. The CDR3 goes from the cysteine to the phenylalanine over 17 residues. Of the read, only the CDR3 DNA is kept; its 51 bases are in frame from base 1. Trimming costs V 6 bases and J 2 bases, and their ends lie 20 bases apart. TCR libraries were built from approximately 0.4 ug RNA with the Immunoverse kit, using molecular barcoded adaptors covering alpha/delta and beta/gamma chains. TCR library preparation used the same RNA that went into transcriptome sequencing. Sequencing of the TCR libraries was done on an Illumina HiSeq 4000 with 2 x 150 cycles. On the study's bioinformatics: MiXCR aligned TCR reads to human V, D, J and C references and assembled the aligned reads into CDR3 clonotypes, with quality filtering and error correction included. The tcR package in R was used to analyze clonotype counts and gene usage diversity. Raw mapping reads were checked after the RNA-seq reads had been mapped by STAR aligner version 2.5.3a onto the human GRCh37 genome. IR-seq fastq files were randomly downsampled with Seqtk 1.3 to test the effect of sequencing depth on detected clonotypes. In-frame beta chains were kept once TCRdb had trimmed the public reads at Q25 with fastp and called clones with MiXCR. Records with the same CDR3 protein are collapsed into one entry carrying the most frequent genes and DNA. TCRdb's processing, not the study's, gives the V and J calls here. Within this sample are about 22,000 distinct CDR3 sequences, with roughly 13% of them counted one time only. The ten largest clones represent 65% to 75% of the sample.

Each patient had bone marrow sampled at the time of active disease. Bone marrow mononuclear cells were isolated by Ficoll-Hypaque density gradient centrifugation. To remove myeloma plasma cells, the cells were labeled with CD138 magnetic microbeads on a MACS separator, and CD138-negative cells were then collected by negative selection. Flow cytometry on an Attune NxT with CD138 antibodies was used to check the purity of the isolated cells. Total RNA was extracted with TRIzol reagent and quantified with a NanoDrop spectrophotometer. For each patient, the CD138-negative bone marrow sample underwent paired RNA-seq and IR-seq. The source of the sample is a study of read filtering for tumor transcriptome and immune sequencing (dated by TCRdb to about 2020). Some background on the complete study: The cohort had 16 to 20 male and 11 to 15 female patients with a mean age of about 66 years, ranging from about 45 to 90. Using the same bone marrow samples, the study ran both targeted immune repertoire sequencing and bulk whole-transcriptome sequencing and then compared the TCR repertoires from each method. Per sample, about 4.05 to 10.27 million TCR-region mapped reads were obtained with IR-seq, compared with only roughly 75 to 1,400 with RNA-seq. Whole-transcriptome libraries were prepared with the TruSeq RNA Access Library Prep Kit after DNase treatment. By revised international staging, fewer than ten patients were R-ISS I, about 15 were R-ISS II and 7 were R-ISS III. One main goal was a read-filtering strategy for immune repertoire data, in particular deciding whether clonotypes backed by only one read should be removed. Study-wide conclusions, independent of this receptor: In IR-seq, about four fifths of clonotypes but 3.5% to 4% of total reads were represented by single-read clonotypes, whereas in RNA-seq, 60% to 75% of clonotypes and approximately 45% of reads were represented by single-read clonotypes. Rather than purified T cells, the sorted CD138-negative fraction was a mixed bone marrow immune population. Compared with RNA-seq, IR-seq captured clonotypes at much greater depth and more reliably, and a smaller IR-seq throughput was enough to identify most of the shared clonotypes. When single-read clonotypes were removed, the proportions of shared clonotypes in IR-seq and RNA-seq correlated more strongly.

The rearranged chain carries TRBV28 and TRBJ2-1; too little of a D gene remains to name it. Material for sequencing was a population of CD138-negative cells sorted from bone marrow. The sample's cell subset or site, from its label and the paper: bone marrow mononuclear cells depleted of CD138+ plasma/myeloma cells by negative magnetic selection. The receptor was derived from a donor at least 40 years old with multiple myeloma. The CDR3 region has the sequence CASRHLLGSQTYNEQFF. The DNA sequence is TGTGCCAGCAGGCACCTATTAGGTAGCCAGACCTACAATGAGCAGTTCTTC.